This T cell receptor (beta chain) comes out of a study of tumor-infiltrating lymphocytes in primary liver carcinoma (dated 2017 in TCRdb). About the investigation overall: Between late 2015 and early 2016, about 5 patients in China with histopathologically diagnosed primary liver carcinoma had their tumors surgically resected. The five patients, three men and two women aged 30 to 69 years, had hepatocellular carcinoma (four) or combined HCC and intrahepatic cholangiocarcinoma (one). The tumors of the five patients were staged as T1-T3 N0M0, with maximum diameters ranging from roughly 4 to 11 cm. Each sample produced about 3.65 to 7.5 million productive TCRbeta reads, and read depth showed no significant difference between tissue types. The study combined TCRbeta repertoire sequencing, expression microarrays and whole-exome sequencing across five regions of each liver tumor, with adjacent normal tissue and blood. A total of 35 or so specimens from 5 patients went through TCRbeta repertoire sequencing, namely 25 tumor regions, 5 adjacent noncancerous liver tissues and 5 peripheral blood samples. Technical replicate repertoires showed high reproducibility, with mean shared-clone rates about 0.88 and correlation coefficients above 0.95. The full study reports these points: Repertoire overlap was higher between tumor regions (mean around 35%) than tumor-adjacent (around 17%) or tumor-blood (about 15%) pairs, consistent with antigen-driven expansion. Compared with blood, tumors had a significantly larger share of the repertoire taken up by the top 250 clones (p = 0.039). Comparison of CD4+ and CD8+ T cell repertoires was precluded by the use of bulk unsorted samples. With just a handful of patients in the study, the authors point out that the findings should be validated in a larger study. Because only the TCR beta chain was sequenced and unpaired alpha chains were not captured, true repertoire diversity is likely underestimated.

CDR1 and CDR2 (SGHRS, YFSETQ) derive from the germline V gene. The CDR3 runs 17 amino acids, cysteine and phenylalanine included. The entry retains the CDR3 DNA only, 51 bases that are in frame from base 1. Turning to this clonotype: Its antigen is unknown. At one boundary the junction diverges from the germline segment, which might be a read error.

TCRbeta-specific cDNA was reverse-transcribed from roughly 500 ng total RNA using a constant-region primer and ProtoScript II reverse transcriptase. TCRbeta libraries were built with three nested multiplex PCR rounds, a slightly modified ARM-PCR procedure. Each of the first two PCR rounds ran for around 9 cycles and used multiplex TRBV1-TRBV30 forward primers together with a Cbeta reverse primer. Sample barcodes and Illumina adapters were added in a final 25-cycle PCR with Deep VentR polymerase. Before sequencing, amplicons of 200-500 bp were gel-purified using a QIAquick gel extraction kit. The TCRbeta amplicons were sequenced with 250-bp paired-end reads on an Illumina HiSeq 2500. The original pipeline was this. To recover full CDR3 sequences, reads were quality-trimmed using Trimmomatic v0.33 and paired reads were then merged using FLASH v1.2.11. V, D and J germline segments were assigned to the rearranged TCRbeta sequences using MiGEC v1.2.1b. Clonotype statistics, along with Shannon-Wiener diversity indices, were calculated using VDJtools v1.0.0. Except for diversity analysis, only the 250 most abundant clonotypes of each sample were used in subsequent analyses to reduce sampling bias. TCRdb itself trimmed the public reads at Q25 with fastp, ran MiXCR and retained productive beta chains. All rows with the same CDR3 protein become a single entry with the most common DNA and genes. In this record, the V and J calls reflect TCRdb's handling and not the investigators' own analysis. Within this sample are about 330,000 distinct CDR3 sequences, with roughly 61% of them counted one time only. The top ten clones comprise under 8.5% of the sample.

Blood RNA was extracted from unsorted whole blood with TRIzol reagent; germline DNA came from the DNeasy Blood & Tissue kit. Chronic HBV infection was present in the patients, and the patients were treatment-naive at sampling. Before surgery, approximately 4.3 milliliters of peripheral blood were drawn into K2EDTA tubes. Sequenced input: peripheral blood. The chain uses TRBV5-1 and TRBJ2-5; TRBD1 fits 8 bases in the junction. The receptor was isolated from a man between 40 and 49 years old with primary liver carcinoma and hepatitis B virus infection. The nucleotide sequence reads TGCGCCAGCAGCTTAAGTCTTGACAGGGGACAAGAAGATACCCAGTACTTC. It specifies CASSLSLDRGQEDTQYF.